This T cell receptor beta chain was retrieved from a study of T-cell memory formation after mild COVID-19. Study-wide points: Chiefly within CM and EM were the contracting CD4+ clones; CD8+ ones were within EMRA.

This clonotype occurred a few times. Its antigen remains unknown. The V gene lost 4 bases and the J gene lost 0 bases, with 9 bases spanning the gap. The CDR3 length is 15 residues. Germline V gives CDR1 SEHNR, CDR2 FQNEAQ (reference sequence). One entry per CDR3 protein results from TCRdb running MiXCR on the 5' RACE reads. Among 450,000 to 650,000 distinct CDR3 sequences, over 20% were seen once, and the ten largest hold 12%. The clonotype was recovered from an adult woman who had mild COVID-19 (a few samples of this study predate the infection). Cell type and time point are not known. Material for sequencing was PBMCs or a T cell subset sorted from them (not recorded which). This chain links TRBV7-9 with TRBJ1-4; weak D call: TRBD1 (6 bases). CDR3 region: CASSWGAATNEKLFF. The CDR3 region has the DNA TGTGCCAGCAGCTGGGGGGCGGCAACTAATGAAAAACTGTTTTTT.